Listed here are 25 T cell receptor beta chains from one sample, sequenced in a study of cytomegalovirus exposure and HLA in healthy donors. Using immunoSEQ multiplex PCR, the repertoire was profiled, and TCRdb retains in-frame clones only, with some absent. This sample has fewer than 400,000 clones, with approximately 88% found just once. What was sequenced was PBMCs. The receptors stem from a man under 40 in good health and CMV-seronegative.

This clone occurred once. The genes are TRBV7-8 and TRBJ2-5, with 14 bases fitting TRBD2. Germline CDR1 is SGHVS and CDR2 is FQNEAQ. V lost 1 base and J lost 3; bases outside the gene matches: 7. This CDR3 region has 18 residues. DNA of the CDR3: TGTGCCAGCAGCTTAGGAGGACTAGCGGGGGGACGGAAAGAGACCCAGTACTTC. This translates into CASSLGGLAGGRKETQYF.

Concerning this clone itself: Different DNA sequences within this sample yield the same CDR3. The rearrangement uses TRBV4-3 and TRBJ1-1; the match to TRBD1 covers 7 bases. V dropped 4 bases and J dropped 1; count of bases not matched to a gene: 0. Germline V lookup: CDR1 LGHNA, CDR2 YSLEER. There are 13 residues in the CDR3. In nucleotides, the CDR3 is TGCGCCAGCAGCCGGACAGGGAACACTGAAGCTTTCTTT. It yields the protein CASSRTGNTEAFF.

This chain connects TRBV7-2 to TRBJ2-3; D is perhaps TRBD2 (6 bases). The CDR3 is made up of 18 amino acids. Germline loops: CDR1 SGHTA, CDR2 FQGNSA. With 5 bases removed from V and 2 bases from J, the gap between germline ends came to 23 bases. Here the CDR3 DNA reads TGTGCCAGCAGCCCACTCTTCGGGCGCGGGGTTTACACAGATACGCAGTATTTT. The encoded protein is CASSPLFGRGVYTDTQYF.

The rearrangement uses TRBV18 and TRBJ2-3, with D perhaps matching TRBD1 (6 bases). The CDR3 length is 16 residues. V was shortened by 2 bases and J by 8 bases, with 20 bases between the two germline ends. The germline V gene encodes CDR1 KGHSH and CDR2 LQKENI. The CDR3, as DNA: TGTGCCAGCTCACCAGTCACAGGGAGCTTGCCGGGTACGCAGTATTTT. It encodes CASSPVTGSLPGTQYF.

The chain has TRBV5-1 and TRBJ2-3; D remains ambiguous. Germline loops: CDR1 SGHRS, CDR2 YFSETQ. Between the trimmed V and J ends, which lost 0 bases and 7 bases, there was a span of 9 bases. The CDR3 loop spans 13 amino acids. The chain's CDR3 is CASSLGMRNTQYF. For the CDR3, the DNA is TGCGCCAGCAGCTTGGGTATGAGGAATACGCAGTATTTT.

The sample holds one count of this clone. DNA for the CDR3: TGTGCCAGCAGCGAGACAGGGGGCGGTTTGGACACTGAAGCTTTCTTT. Encoded protein: CASSETGGGLDTEAFF. The chain recombines TRBV9 with TRBJ1-1; 10 nucleotides agree with TRBD1. This CDR3 comprises 16 residues. Germline lookup yields CDR1 SGDLS and CDR2 YYNGEE. With 3 bases clipped from V and 3 bases from J, the junction kept 8 bases outside the gene matches.

V usage is TRBV7-2 and J usage is TRBJ1-2, with TRBD1 matching 7 bases. CDR1 and CDR2 from the germline V gene are SGHTA and FQGNSA. The CDR3 loop spans 16 amino acids. Trimming removed 4 bases from V and 4 bases from J; junction bases left unmatched: 12. In nucleotides, the CDR3 is TGTGCCAGCAGCTCAACAGCTGGACAGGTTATCTATGGCTACACCTTC. As protein: CASSSTAGQVIYGYTF.

The genes are TRBV20-1 and TRBJ1-1, with TRBD1 matching over 7 bases. The J segment lost 4 bases and the V segment lost 6 bases, leaving 2 bases of the junction unmatched. The CDR3 consists of 11 residues. CDR1 is DFQATT, CDR2 SNEGSKA, per germline (reference sequence). CDR3 coding DNA: TGCAGTGCCGCAGGGGGCACTGAAGCTTTCTTT. Encoded protein: CSAAGGTEAFF.

This chain links TRBV19 with TRBJ1-2; D gene unclear. The CDR3 is made up of 13 amino acids. Germline CDR1 is LNHDA and CDR2 is SQIVND (reference sequence). V lost 4 bases, J lost 0 bases, and 6 bases lay in between. The DNA for the CDR3 is TGTGCCAGTAGTACAACAGCTAACTATGGCTACACCTTC. It is translated as CASSTTANYGYTF.

J is TRBJ2-5 and V is TRBV7-6, with D perhaps TRBD2 (6 bases). The V end lost 2 bases, the J end lost 2 bases, and 15 bases lay between the germline ends. The CDR3 loop spans 16 amino acids. Looked up from germline, CDR1 is SGHVS and CDR2 is FNYEAQ. The CDR3 DNA follows: TGTGCCAGCAGCTTATCGGGGGTTTGGAGTCAAGAGACCCAGTACTTC. Protein product: CASSLSGVWSQETQYF.

This clone was observed a single time. CDR3 DNA: TGTGCCAGCAGCGCCGATAGCGGGGGGGGCACAGATACGCAGTATTTT. Encoded protein: CASSADSGGGTDTQYF. This chain uses TRBV9 with TRBJ2-3, with 11 bases that match TRBD2. Germline CDR1 and CDR2: SGDLS and YYNGEE. This CDR3 contains 16 residues. After removal of 3 bases from V and 1 base from J, the junction contained 4 bases not matched to a gene.

The rearrangement joins TRBV25-1 to TRBJ2-7; TRBD1 might be the D (6 bases). CDR3 length: 13 amino acids. Trimming removed 5 bases from V and 3 bases from J, with 11 bases in between. The germline CDR1 and CDR2 sequences are MGHDK and SYGVNS. The CDR3 protein is CASSLRGRYEQYF. Written as DNA, the CDR3 is TGTGCCAGCAGTCTCAGGGGTCGCTACGAGCAGTACTTC.

This chain uses TRBV11-2 with TRBJ2-2; 13 bases line up with TRBD2. CDR1 SGHAT and CDR2 FQNNGV come from the germline V gene. V lost 3 bases, J lost 5 bases, and 9 bases stayed unmatched. The CDR3 length is 18 residues. The CDR3 DNA is TGTGCCAGCAGCTTTAGCACTAGCGGGGGGGCTCGGACCGGGGAGCTGTTTTTT. Protein sequence: CASSFSTSGGARTGELFF.

V usage is TRBV27 and J usage is TRBJ1-2; 10 bases agree with TRBD1. The V segment lost 5 bases and the J segment 3 bases; nucleotides outside the gene matches: 12. The germline V gene has CDR1 MNHEY and CDR2 SMNVEV (reference sequence). The CDR3 length is 17 residues. The CDR3 DNA follows: TGTGCCAGCAGTCCCCGACAGGGGGCCGTTTACTACTATGGCTACACCTTC. Protein product: CASSPRQGAVYYYGYTF.

This rearrangement joins TRBV5-1 to TRBJ1-5; 8 nucleotides agree with TRBD1. Per the germline V gene, CDR1 is SGHRS and CDR2 is YFSETQ. This CDR3 has 16 residues. Trimming removed 0 bases from V and 6 bases from J; junction bases left unmatched: 8. In DNA, the CDR3 is TGCGCCAGCAGCTTGGCCGGTCAGGGGGCCGGTCAGCCCCAGCATTTT. Protein sequence: CASSLAGQGAGQPQHF.

The chain recombines TRBV18 with TRBJ1-2; TRBD1 matches 9 bases. The CDR3 consists of 14 residues. After removal of 4 bases from V and 8 bases from J, the junction contained 8 bases not matched to a gene. Germline loops: CDR1 KGHSH, CDR2 LQKENI. CDR3 in DNA: TGTGCCAGCTCACAACGGACAGGGGTGGAAGGCTACACCTTC. Its translation: CASSQRTGVEGYTF.

The chain has TRBV7-9 and TRBJ2-1, with 7 nucleotides matching TRBD1. This CDR3 is 16 amino acids long. Per the germline V gene, CDR1 is SEHNR and CDR2 is FQNEAQ (reference sequence). The junction had 5 bases not matched to a gene; V was cut back by 1 base and J by 2 bases. The CDR3 loop is CASSLEQGQPYNEQFF. The CDR3 nucleotides read TGTGCCAGCAGCTTAGAACAGGGACAGCCCTACAATGAGCAGTTCTTC.

The chain combines TRBV7-9 with TRBJ1-2; 7 nucleotides agree with TRBD1. Unmatched junction bases numbered 6, after V lost 4 bases and J lost 4 bases. CDR3 length: 14 residues. Germline V CDR1 and CDR2: SEHNR, FQNEAQ (reference sequence). The CDR3 sequence: CASSSRQGGYGYTF. In DNA, the CDR3 is TGTGCCAGCAGCTCTCGACAGGGTGGCTATGGCTACACCTTC.

The chain carries TRBV29-1 and TRBJ1-1, with TRBD1 matching over 7 bases. Germline trimming cut 7 bases from V and 3 bases from J; bases unmatched to any gene: 5. The germline CDR1 and CDR2 sequences are SQVTM and ANQGSEA. There are 12 residues in the CDR3. The CDR3 coding sequence is TGCAGCGGGGGGACAGCCTACACTGAAGCTTTCTTT. This gives the protein CSGGTAYTEAFF.

The gene calls are TRBV6-6 and TRBJ2-7; 7 bases line up with TRBD2. The CDR3 covers 15 residues. Germline V gives CDR1 MNHNY, CDR2 SVGAGI (reference sequence). The V segment lost 0 bases and the J segment 0 bases; nucleotides outside the gene matches: 2. Here the CDR3 DNA reads TGTGCCAGCAGTTACTCGGGAGGGATCTCCTACGAGCAGTACTTC. It encodes CASSYSGGISYEQYF.

This chain connects TRBV27 to TRBJ2-1; D possibly corresponds to TRBD1 (6 bases). Germline CDR1 MNHEY, CDR2 SMNVEV (reference sequence). With 6 bases removed from V and 7 bases from J, the gap between germline ends came to 13 bases. This CDR3 is built from 13 residues. Written as DNA, the CDR3 is TGTGCCAGCAGACTCTACACAGGGAATGAGCAGTTCTTC. This gives the protein CASRLYTGNEQFF.

The J gene is TRBJ2-1, the V gene TRBV5-1, with 13 bases matching TRBD2. CDR1 is SGHRS and CDR2 is YFSETQ in the germline V gene. J lost 10 bases, V lost 3 bases, and 7 bases had no gene match. This CDR3 is built from 15 residues. Here the CDR3 reads CASSSTSGGAREQFF. The CDR3, as DNA: TGCGCCAGCAGCTCTACTAGCGGGGGGGCCAGGGAGCAGTTCTTC.

The chain is built from TRBV4-1 and TRBJ1-2; D call uncertain. The CDR3 has 15 residues. Per germline, CDR1 MGHRA and CDR2 YSYEKL. The V end lost 0 bases, the J end lost 4 bases, and 12 bases lay between the germline ends. The CDR3 DNA is TGCGCCAGCAGCCAAGATTTTATAGAAGTCTATGGCTACACCTTC. This gives the protein CASSQDFIEVYGYTF.

This clone was seen a handful of times. CDR3 in DNA: TGTGCCAGCAGTGGACTGGGCGAGCAGTACTTC. Its translation: CASSGLGEQYF. The rearrangement joins TRBV6-5 to TRBJ2-7; tentative D call: TRBD2 (5 bases). Trimming stripped 5 bases from V and 6 bases from J, with 8 bases between. The germline V gene has CDR1 MNHEY and CDR2 SVGAGI. CDR3 length: 11 residues.

V and J are TRBV7-9 and TRBJ2-1; 7 nucleotides align to TRBD2. Germline assignment: CDR1 SEHNR and CDR2 FQNEAQ (reference sequence). The J segment lost 5 bases and the V segment lost 5 bases, leaving 9 bases of the junction unmatched. The CDR3 sequence is 15 residues long. The CDR3 DNA reads TGTGCCAGCAGCCATCCGGGACTAAAACACAATGAGCAGTTCTTC. Its protein is CASSHPGLKHNEQFF.